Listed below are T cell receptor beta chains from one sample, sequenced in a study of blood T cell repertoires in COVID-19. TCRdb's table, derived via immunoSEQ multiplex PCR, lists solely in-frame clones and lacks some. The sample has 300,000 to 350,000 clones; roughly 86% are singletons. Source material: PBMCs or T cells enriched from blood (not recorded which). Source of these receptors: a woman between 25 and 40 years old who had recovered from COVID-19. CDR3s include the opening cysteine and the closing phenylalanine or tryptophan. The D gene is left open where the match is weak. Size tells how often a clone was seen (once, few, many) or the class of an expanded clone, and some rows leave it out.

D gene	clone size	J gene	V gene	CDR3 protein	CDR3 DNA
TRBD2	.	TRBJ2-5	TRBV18	CASSPQQLPALAQETQYF	TGTGCCAGCTCACCACAACAACTCCCGGCACTAGCGCAAGAGACCCAGTACTTC
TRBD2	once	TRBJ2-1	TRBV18	CASSPPSGGPNNEQFF	TGTGCCAGCTCACCACCTAGCGGGGGCCCTAACAATGAGCAGTTCTTC
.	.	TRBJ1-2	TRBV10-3	CAISEARTADGYTF	TGTGCCATCAGTGAGGCAAGGACAGCGGATGGCTACACCTTC
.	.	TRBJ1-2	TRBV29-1	CSVDSGRNYGYTF	TGCAGCGTTGATTCAGGGAGGAACTATGGCTACACCTTC
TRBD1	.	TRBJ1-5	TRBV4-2	CASSQLGDRGLQPQHF	TGTGCCAGCAGCCAGCTCGGGGACAGGGGGCTTCAGCCCCAGCATTTT
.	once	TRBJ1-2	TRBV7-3	CASSLIPPGLGGYTF	TGTGCCAGCAGCTTAATCCCCCCAGGGTTAGGCGGCTACACCTTC
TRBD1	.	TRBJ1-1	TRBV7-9	CASSSDRLGMNTEAFF	TGTGCCAGCAGCTCGGACAGGCTCGGGATGAACACTGAAGCTTTCTTT
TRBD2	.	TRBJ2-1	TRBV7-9	CASNILGGHYNEQFF	TGTGCCAGCAACATTCTGGGAGGGCACTACAATGAGCAGTTCTTC
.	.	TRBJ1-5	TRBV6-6	CAIKTGKSNQPQHF	TGTGCCATCAAAACAGGAAAAAGCAATCAGCCCCAGCATTTT
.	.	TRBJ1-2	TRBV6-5	CASSYVGEDYGYTF	TGTGCCAGCAGTTACGTGGGGGAGGACTATGGCTACACCTTC
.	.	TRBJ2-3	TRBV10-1	CASSESETSTDTQYF	TGCGCCAGCAGTGAGTCTGAGACTTCCACAGATACGCAGTATTTT